This paragraph covers one TCR beta chain sequence. The sample belongs to a study of OX40 agonist ivuxolimab in advanced cancers. Study details: Patients received the agonistic anti-OX40 (CD134) antibody ivuxolimab. Patients were over 65% male with ages roughly 23 to 85, mean roughly 55.

TCRdb keeps only in-frame clones here, not all; method: immunoSEQ multiplex PCR. The sample shows fewer than 80,000 clones, 80% to 90% of them seen only once. CDR1 is SGHNT, CDR2 YYREEE, per germline (reference sequence). This CDR3 spans 15 amino acids. V lost 4 bases to trimming and J lost 1 base, with 15 bases between them. The source of this sequence is an adult with an advanced solid tumor such as melanoma, head and neck, liver or kidney cancer. The V gene is TRBV5-4, the J gene TRBJ2-7; tentative D call: TRBD2 (6 bases). Source: CD4+ or CD8+ T cells sorted from blood, taken in a trial of the OX40 agonist ivuxolimab. CDR3 in DNA: TGTGCCAGCAGCCCCACGGGGGACGGGTCCTACGAGCAGTACTTC. It encodes CASSPTGDGSYEQYF.